This T cell receptor (beta chain) was observed in a study of human T cells and chemical hapten exposure. Time point reported: patch test 1, 2 weeks after DPC sensitization. Treatment described: therapeutic diphenylcyclopropenone sensitization with weekly scalp DPC. Unfractionated whole blood yielded total RNA. Each CDR3 protein gets one entry after TCRdb re-called the RACE reads with MiXCR. The sample holds around 39,000 distinct CDR3 sequences, 5% to 7% seen once. The V gene's germline CDR1 is SGHKS and CDR2 YYEKEE (reference sequence). The germline V and J ends were trimmed by 0 bases and 1 base, with 14 bases remaining between them. This CDR3 is 17 amino acids long.

The material sequenced was whole blood, taken in connection with sensitization to the hapten diphenylcyclopropenone (DPC). This chain uses TRBV5-5 with TRBJ1-5; D is possibly TRBD1 (6 bases). This receptor was identified in a woman aged 25 to 39 with alopecia areata. Some clones in this sample may be carry-over from other donors' samples. The CDR3: CASSLESRGQSNQPQHF. The CDR3 DNA is TGTGCCAGCAGCTTGGAGTCCAGGGGTCAGAGCAATCAGCCCCAGCATTTT.